The text below deals with one T cell receptor (beta chain). Its antigen is unknown. The germline V and J ends were trimmed by 6 bases and 1 base, with 7 bases remaining between them. CDR3 length: 12 residues. CDR1 is MNHNS and CDR2 is SASEGT in the germline V gene. This sample is drawn from a study of chemoradiotherapy in HPV16-positive cancers. Study outcomes and limitations: Non-HPV-specific T cells did not expand in tumors during treatment, whereas candidate HPV-specific clones and E7-related motifs did.

Here immunoSEQ multiplex PCR was the method, and the copy in TCRdb shows in-frame clones only, minus some. The sample holds more than 1,200 clones; approximately 80% are singletons and the top ten take less than 8%. The TCR comes from a human donor with HPV-associated anogenital cancer. The specimen was tumor tissue, collected from a patient who underwent chemoradiotherapy. This chain uses TRBV6-1 with TRBJ2-7, with D possibly TRBD2 on 5 matching bases. DNA for the CDR3: TGTGCCAGCAGCCGCGGGTCCTACGAGCAGTACTTC. As protein: CASSRGSYEQYF.